These T cell receptor beta chains were read from a single sample in a study of cytomegalovirus exposure and HLA in healthy donors. The table came from immunoSEQ multiplex PCR; TCRdb's copy has only in-frame clones and leaves some out. The data show approximately 150,000 clones, approximately 80% seen once. The sample was PBMCs. These receptors all come from a man aged 18 to 30 in good health and CMV-seropositive. Each CDR3 is given without its conserved first and last residue. A D gene is named only where the DNA matches it firmly. Size is stated for part of the rows, as once, few or many counts, or as a class when the clone is expanded.

v_gene,d_gene,abundance,j_gene,CDR3aa
TRBV19,TRBD2,-,TRBJ2-1,ASSIRTSGRNEQF
TRBV20-1,-,-,TRBJ1-2,SASDGDGYT
TRBV29-1,TRBD2,-,TRBJ2-5,SVMGLAGGETQY
TRBV9,-,-,TRBJ2-3,ASSVRDTQY
TRBV7-2,-,few,TRBJ2-7,ASSLVLFAGSRGEQY
TRBV11-2,TRBD1,-,TRBJ1-1,ASSLTGGNTEAF
TRBV19,-,-,TRBJ2-3,ASSITPYSTDTQY
TRBV29-1,TRBD1,-,TRBJ2-7,SVAGTGVYEQY
TRBV5-4,TRBD1,few,TRBJ1-2,ASTLGQGRYGYT
TRBV16,TRBD2,once,TRBJ2-3,ASSQSGGISTDTQY
TRBV10-3,TRBD1,few,TRBJ1-5,AISPTGGQPQH
TRBV7-2,-,-,TRBJ1-5,ASSLSTLNQPQH
TRBV7-8,-,-,TRBJ1-4,ASSRPGSDEKLF
TRBV6-5,TRBD1,-,TRBJ1-5,ASKQDRGNQPQH
TRBV28,-,-,TRBJ2-1,ASSEGRAVNEQF
TRBV9,-,-,TRBJ1-4,ASSVEAGSEKLF
TRBV2,-,-,TRBJ2-3,ASSLRDTQY
TRBV27,-,-,TRBJ2-7,ASSFTAGTYEQY
TRBV6-4,TRBD1,-,TRBJ1-2,ASSDQPGQGPYGYT
TRBV6-5,-,-,TRBJ1-2,ASSWGLNYGYT
TRBV4-3,TRBD2,many,TRBJ2-1,ASSPGLAGGPDEQF
TRBV19,-,-,TRBJ2-1,ASSIAAGIYSYNEQF
TRBV4-3,-,once,TRBJ1-2,ASRGGMAGGYT
TRBV2,-,once,TRBJ1-6,ASSPRLVSYNSPLH
TRBV7-8,-,-,TRBJ2-7,ASSLGFYRDYEQY
TRBV5-6,-,-,TRBJ1-1,ASSLVGRGSTEAF
TRBV19,TRBD2,-,TRBJ2-1,ASSTLAGDVNEQF
TRBV2,TRBD2,-,TRBJ2-7,ASLRPSGYEQY
TRBV6-1,-,-,TRBJ1-2,ASSEAVRQGSYGYT
TRBV5-1,-,-,TRBJ2-3,ASSALPSTDTQY
TRBV7-9,TRBD2,-,TRBJ2-7,ASSLALASGRPRPYEQY
TRBV6-5,TRBD2,-,TRBJ2-1,ASSPRTSGKGEQF
TRBV10-3,-,-,TRBJ2-3,AISEGSSENTDTQY
TRBV28,-,once,TRBJ1-1,ASTYALGQRDEAF
TRBV10-2,TRBD1,-,TRBJ2-5,ASRSRTGNSRTQY
TRBV29-1,TRBD1,-,TRBJ2-3,SVLSGTGSTDTQY
TRBV4-3,TRBD1,-,TRBJ1-2,ASSLGQGNYGYT
TRBV11-2,-,-,TRBJ2-1,ASSSRPVGLSYNEQF
TRBV2,-,-,TRBJ1-5,ASRGRGGEPQH
TRBV5-1,TRBD1,-,TRBJ2-1,ASSLRAGGDEQF
TRBV30,-,-,TRBJ1-2,AWSVPRGHPDYGYT
TRBV30,-,-,TRBJ1-1,AGSGRGLTGAF